The rows below give T cell receptor beta chains drawn from one sample of a study of shared clonotypes between healthy human individuals. Assay: immunoSEQ multiplex PCR; the TCRdb copy retains only in-frame clones and omits some. Here the sample spans around 700,000 clones, about 74% being singletons. Sequencing was done on a sample of memory CD4+ T cells sorted from blood. All receptors derive from a woman aged 25 to 39 in good health. The CDR3 runs from the conserved cysteine through the conserved F or W. A D gene is named only where the DNA matches it firmly. Size is stated for part of the rows, as once, few or many counts, or as a class when the clone is expanded.

j_call,clone_size,d_call,v_call,cdr3_nt,cdr3_aa
TRBJ2-4,NA,NA,TRBV7-2,TGTGCCAGCAGCTTAGAATGGGGTGGGGACATTCAGTACTTC,CASSLEWGGDIQYF
TRBJ2-1,NA,NA,TRBV5-6,TGTGCCAGCAGCCTACTCGACAGTAATGAGCAGTTCTTC,CASSLLDSNEQFF
TRBJ1-4,few,TRBD1,TRBV27,TGTGCCAGCAGTTTCCGGGGACAGGGAATTCGGGATGAAAAACTGTTTTTT,CASSFRGQGIRDEKLFF
TRBJ1-4,NA,TRBD1,TRBV19,TGTGCCAGTAGAAACAAAGGGACAGCTAATGAAAAACTGTTTTTT,CASRNKGTANEKLFF
TRBJ1-2,many,NA,TRBV27,TGTGCCAGCAGTTCAGAGACAGCGCCTGGGGTTTCTGGCTACACCTTC,CASSSETAPGVSGYTF
TRBJ1-1,many,TRBD1,TRBV19,TGTGCCAGTAGTACAGGGACAGGGGGCTTGGGCACTGAAGCTTTCTTT,CASSTGTGGLGTEAFF
TRBJ2-7,few,TRBD1,TRBV7-9,TGTGCCAGCAGTTTGGGACAGGGGAGATACGAGCAGTACTTC,CASSLGQGRYEQYF
TRBJ1-2,NA,TRBD1,TRBV10-2,TGCGCCAGTTACAGGGGAACTAACTATGGCTACACCTTC,CASYRGTNYGYTF
TRBJ1-1,NA,NA,TRBV19,TGTGCCAGTACCCCAGATGGCATGAACATTGAAGCTTTCTTT,CASTPDGMNIEAFF
TRBJ1-2,NA,NA,TRBV11-2,TGTGCCAGCACCGCGGACGGCGTTGGTGGCTACACCTTC,CASTADGVGGYTF
TRBJ1-2,NA,NA,TRBV5-1,TGCGCCAGCAGCCCGGGCCGGGGGGCCGTTGGAGGCTACACCTTC,CASSPGRGAVGGYTF
TRBJ1-2,NA,TRBD1,TRBV14,TGTGCCAGCAGCCATATGAACAGGGGCGGTAACTATGGCTACACCTTC,CASSHMNRGGNYGYTF
TRBJ2-4,NA,TRBD2,TRBV27,TGTGCCAGCAGCCACCATGGGAGGGCTCCCGCCAAAAACATTCAGTACTTC,CASSHHGRAPAKNIQYF
TRBJ1-1,few,NA,TRBV25-1,TGTGCCAGCAGTGAATGGGCCAGAGAGGAAACTTTCTTT,CASSEWAREETFF
TRBJ2-7,NA,TRBD1,TRBV11-2,TGTGCCAGCAGCGTCCCGGGACAGGGTGACGAGCAGTACTTC,CASSVPGQGDEQYF
TRBJ2-7,NA,TRBD2,TRBV28,TGTGCCAGCAGTTTTGTGTCTCTAGCGGAGAGCTACGAGCAGTACTTC,CASSFVSLAESYEQYF
TRBJ2-7,NA,NA,TRBV10-2,TGCGCCAGCAGTGAGGGGGGGACAAGCTCCTACGAGCAGTACTTC,CASSEGGTSSYEQYF
TRBJ2-3,NA,NA,TRBV6-5,TGTGCCAGCAGCCCCGGTGGGAGGCAGTATTTT,CASSPGGRQYF
TRBJ2-5,NA,NA,TRBV7-3,TGTGCCAGCAGCCCGGACAGACAAGAGACCCAGTACTTC,CASSPDRQETQYF
TRBJ2-7,once,TRBD2,TRBV30,TGTGCCTGGAGTATTCTAGCGGGAGGGCGTGAGCAGTACTTC,CAWSILAGGREQYF
TRBJ2-1,NA,TRBD2,TRBV10-3,TGTGCCATCACCTTGGAAGCGGGAGGTTACAATGAGCAGTTCTTC,CAITLEAGGYNEQFF
TRBJ2-7,once,NA,TRBV6-5,TGTGCCAGCAGGGACGGATACGAGCAGTACTTC,CASRDGYEQYF
TRBJ1-2,NA,NA,TRBV5-1,TGCGCCAGCAGCTTACCAGGGACCGCCGGCTACACCTTC,CASSLPGTAGYTF
TRBJ2-6,NA,NA,TRBV10-3,TGTGCCATCAGCCGGACAGTCTCTGGGGCCAACGTCCTGACTTTC,CAISRTVSGANVLTF
TRBJ2-3,many,NA,TRBV30,TGTGCCTGGCGAAGCGGACGCACAGATACGCAGTATTTT,CAWRSGRTDTQYF
TRBJ2-3,many,TRBD1,TRBV9,TGTGCCAGCAGTTCCCCTGGGGGACAGGGGGTTCGGGCAGATACGCAGTATTTT,CASSSPGGQGVRADTQYF
TRBJ2-1,NA,NA,TRBV7-9,TGTGCCAGCAGCTTATCGCTGGTAGGTGAGCAGTTCTTC,CASSLSLVGEQFF
TRBJ1-3,NA,NA,TRBV28,TGTGCCAGCAGTCCTCAGTTACTCTCTGGAAACACCATATATTTT,CASSPQLLSGNTIYF
TRBJ2-1,NA,NA,TRBV11-3,TGTGCCAGCAGCTTATCTCCTGACAATGAGCAGTTCTTC,CASSLSPDNEQFF
TRBJ2-7,NA,TRBD1,TRBV11-2,TGTGCCAGCAGCCGCCCGGGACAGGCGATCTACGAGCAGTACTTC,CASSRPGQAIYEQYF
TRBJ2-3,few,NA,TRBV19,TGTGCCAGTAGTACGATGGCAGATACGCAGTATTTT,CASSTMADTQYF
TRBJ2-1,NA,TRBD1,TRBV7-2,TGTGCCAGCAGCCTTATCTTATCGGGACAGGACTCCTACAATGAGCAGTTCTTC,CASSLILSGQDSYNEQFF
TRBJ2-7,NA,TRBD2,TRBV11-2,TGTGCCAGCAGCCAAGGGACTAGCGGGAAAGAGCAGTACTTC,CASSQGTSGKEQYF
TRBJ2-2,NA,NA,TRBV10-1,TGCGCCAGCAGCCGGGACGTTGGGAGCACCGGGGAGCTGTTTTTT,CASSRDVGSTGELFF
TRBJ2-1,NA,NA,TRBV5-6,TGTGCCAGCAGCCTGTACGGGTCCTCATCCTACAATGAGCAGTTCTTC,CASSLYGSSSYNEQFF
TRBJ2-7,NA,NA,TRBV7-8,TGTGCCAGCAGCTTAGGCGGTGGGGGTTTCTCCTACGAGCAGTACTTC,CASSLGGGGFSYEQYF
TRBJ2-3,NA,TRBD2,TRBV29-1,TGCAGCGTTGCGGAGCTAGCGGGAGCAGATACGCAGTATTTT,CSVAELAGADTQYF
TRBJ2-3,NA,NA,TRBV19,TGTGCCAGTAGTAGGGCGACCCAGGATACGCAGTATTTT,CASSRATQDTQYF
TRBJ1-1,few,NA,TRBV21-1,TGTGCCAGCAGCACCCTACCCGACCGGGACAGGAAAATGAACACTGAAGCTTTCTTT,CASSTLPDRDRKMNTEAFF
TRBJ1-2,NA,NA,TRBV18,TGTGCCAGCTCCCCCGACGGGGGGGGCTATGGCTACACCTTC,CASSPDGGGYGYTF
TRBJ2-7,NA,TRBD2,TRBV29-1,TGCAGCGTCCAAACTAGCGGGAGCTACGAGCAGTACTTC,CSVQTSGSYEQYF
TRBJ1-4,NA,NA,TRBV14,TGTGCCAGCAGCCAAGGTCGTTACGGAACTTATGAAAAACTGTTTTTT,CASSQGRYGTYEKLFF
TRBJ1-1,NA,TRBD1,TRBV19,TGTGCCAGTAGTATAAACAGGGGTGGCACTGAAGCTTTCTTT,CASSINRGGTEAFF
TRBJ2-5,few,TRBD1,TRBV10-2,TGCGCCAGCAGCTCCGACAGGGGGCGTGAGACCCAGTACTTC,CASSSDRGRETQYF
TRBJ1-4,NA,NA,TRBV6-5,TGTGCCAGCAGTGGGGGACGGGATGAAAAACTGTTTTTT,CASSGGRDEKLFF
TRBJ1-2,NA,NA,TRBV5-1,TGCGCCAGCAGCTGGACGGAGTTCTATGGCTACACCTTC,CASSWTEFYGYTF
TRBJ1-1,NA,NA,TRBV6-1,TGTGCCAGCAGTGAGCTACAGGGCACTGAAGCTTTCTTT,CASSELQGTEAFF
TRBJ1-1,NA,NA,TRBV6-6,TGTGCCAGCAGTTACGATACTCGGGAGAACACTGAAGCTTTCTTT,CASSYDTRENTEAFF
TRBJ1-3,NA,NA,TRBV6-5,TGTGCCAGCAGCACAGGCTCCTCTGGAAACACCATATATTTT,CASSTGSSGNTIYF
TRBJ2-3,few,NA,TRBV5-1,TGCGCCAGCGCCCTCCACACAGATACGCAGTATTTT,CASALHTDTQYF
TRBJ2-5,NA,NA,TRBV7-2,TGTGCCAGCAGCCGTCAGCGGAGCGAGACCCAGTACTTC,CASSRQRSETQYF